Below are 10 T cell receptor beta chains sequenced from a single sample in a study of response to subunit inactivated influenza vaccine. TCRdb passed the RT-PCR reads through MiXCR, listing each CDR3 protein once. The sample records hundreds of thousands of distinct CDR3 sequences, roughly 27% being singletons. The input for sequencing was CD4+ T cells sorted from PBMCs, taken less than 6 days after vaccination. These TCRs come from a man aged 50 or older who received an inactivated influenza vaccine.

This clonotype was observed a handful of times. V is TRBV9 and J is TRBJ2-3, with 9 bases that match TRBD2. Unmatched junction bases numbered 5, after V lost 2 bases and J lost 4 bases. CDR1 and CDR2 (germline): SGDLS, YYNGEE. This CDR3 has 15 residues. The CDR3 sequence is CASSVYSGSSDTQYF. In DNA form, the CDR3 reads TGTGCCAGCAGCGTGTATAGCGGGAGTTCAGATACGCAGTATTTT.

Comment on this clonotype: This may arise from a read error, as a much more abundant clone is one base away. This chain uses TRBV7-8 with TRBJ2-7; D unresolved. The germline gives CDR1 SGHVS, CDR2 FQNEAQ. There are 18 residues in the CDR3. Between the trimmed V and J ends, which lost 5 bases and 0 bases, there was a span of 23 bases. In DNA form, the CDR3 reads TGTGCCAGCAGCCCAAAAAAAGCCGGATCTCAAGTCTCCTACGAGCAGTACTTC. This sequence encodes CASSPKKAGSQVSYEQYF.

The chain has TRBV4-3 and TRBJ2-2; the D gene could be TRBD1 or TRBD2 (6 bases each). The CDR3 has 16 amino acids. Deletions cut 4 bases from V and 5 bases from J, with 17 bases between. Germline CDR1 is LGHNA and CDR2 is YSLEER. For the CDR3, the DNA is TGCGCCAGCAGCCTAGGCCGGGGGCAATATACCGGGGAGCTGTTTTTT. It translates to CASSLGRGQYTGELFF.

The V call is TRBV19, the J call TRBJ1-2; D is undetermined. This CDR3 is 11 amino acids long. V lost 6 bases and J 2 bases, leaving 4 bases between the germline ends. CDR1 and CDR2 (germline): LNHDA, SQIVND (reference sequence). CDR3: CASRRNYGYTF. In nucleotides, the CDR3 is TGTGCCAGTAGAAGGAACTATGGCTACACCTTC.

A few counts support this clonotype. The chain combines TRBV12-3 or TRBV12-4 with TRBJ2-5; no firm D call. The CDR3 totals 13 residues. V lost 2 bases, J lost 4 bases, and 8 bases lay in between. The CDR3 loop reads CASSLRGVETQYF. The CDR3 DNA follows: TGTGCCAGCAGTTTACGTGGGGTAGAGACCCAGTACTTC.

The genes are TRBV6-5 and TRBJ1-2; D may be TRBD1 (6 bases). The germline gives CDR1 MNHEY, CDR2 SVGAGI. This CDR3 spans 13 amino acids. V gave up 4 bases and J gave up 8 bases, with 14 bases separating them. CDR3 amino acids: CASSSQGGHGYTF. CDR3 coding DNA: TGTGCCAGCAGTTCACAGGGCGGGCACGGCTACACCTTC.

In its sample, this clonotype was seen a few times. V is TRBV6-4 and J is TRBJ1-2; D possibly corresponds to TRBD1 (6 bases). Trimming stripped 6 bases from V and 4 bases from J, with 12 bases between. From germline, CDR1 is MRHNA and CDR2 SNTAGT. The CDR3 runs to 13 residues. CDR3 region: CASSETGFYGYTF. The CDR3 region has the DNA TGTGCCAGCAGCGAAACAGGGTTCTATGGCTACACCTTC.

This clonotype came up many times. The rearrangement uses TRBV6-2 or TRBV6-3 and TRBJ1-1; D is perhaps TRBD1 (6 bases). Germline assignment: CDR1 MNHEY and CDR2 SVGEGT. Trimming shortened V by 5 bases and J by 7 bases, and 8 bases separated the two germline ends. The CDR3 loop spans 11 amino acids. DNA for the CDR3: TGTGCCAGCAGTCAGGGGAGTGAAGCTTTCTTT. The encoded protein is CASSQGSEAFF.

This clonotype was seen only a few times. The rearrangement links TRBV5-1 to TRBJ2-7; D might be TRBD1 or TRBD2, each matching 5 bases. The CDR3 has 13 residues. V lost 8 bases, J lost 3 bases, and 15 bases lay in between. The germline gives CDR1 SGHRS, CDR2 YFSETQ. Written as DNA, the CDR3 is TGCGCCAGGGATGGGGACCTACACTACGAGCAGTACTTC. Translated, it gives CARDGDLHYEQYF.

V is TRBV11-2 and J is TRBJ2-1, with D possibly being TRBD1 (5 bases). Germline V gene sequence: CDR1 SGHAT, CDR2 FQNNGV. Trimming took off 4 bases at V and 7 bases at J, with 11 bases between the two ends. The CDR3 is made up of 13 amino acids. The CDR3 is CASSYPGQNEQFF. The CDR3 DNA reads TGTGCCAGCAGCTACCCAGGGCAAAATGAGCAGTTCTTC. The full variable domain, its missing parts supplied by reference TRBV11-2 and TRBJ2-1, is EAGVAQSPRYKIIEKRQSVAFWCNPISGHATLYWYQQILGQGPKLLIQFQNNGVVDDSQLPKDRFSAERLKGVDSTLKIQPAKLEDSAVYLCASSYPGQNEQFFGPGTRLTVL.